These T cell receptor beta chains were read from a single sample in a study of blood T cell repertoires in COVID-19. The protocol was immunoSEQ multiplex PCR, while the TCRdb copy is restricted to in-frame clones and leaves out a portion. The table lists 150,000 to 200,000 clones, about 85% of them singletons, with roughly 0.95% in the top ten. The sample taken for sequencing was peripheral blood. Receptors originate from a man aged 18 to 29 with acute or convalescent COVID-19. Both conserved end residues are part of each CDR3. D genes are given only for firm matches. Some rows have no size entry. The others give once, few or many, or a class for an expanded clone.

clone size	D gene	V gene	J gene	CDR3 protein	CDR3 DNA
-	-	TRBV9	TRBJ1-1	CASSVVQFSEAFF	TGTGCCAGCAGCGTAGTCCAGTTCTCTGAAGCTTTCTTT
-	-	TRBV6-5	TRBJ2-3	CASSYLDRTDTQYF	TGTGCCAGCAGCTACCTCGACAGAACAGATACGCAGTATTTT
-	TRBD2	TRBV7-3	TRBJ2-2	CASSNSGGPGELFF	TGTGCCAGCAGTAATAGCGGGGGCCCCGGGGAGCTGTTTTTT
-	-	TRBV3-1/TRBV3-2	TRBJ1-1	CASSQEPQASGRSAEAFF	TGTGCCAGCAGCCAAGAACCACAGGCCAGTGGCCGATCGGCTGAAGCTTTCTTT
-	-	TRBV30	TRBJ2-2	CAWRGVPFTGELFF	TGTGCCTGGAGGGGCGTCCCGTTCACCGGGGAGCTGTTTTTT
-	-	TRBV5-1	TRBJ2-5	CASSLELLARETQYF	TGCGCCAGCAGCTTGGAATTACTAGCTAGGGAGACCCAGTACTTC
once	-	TRBV28	TRBJ1-5	CASSLPGGLLFSNQPQHF	TGTGCCAGCAGTTTACCGGGGGGACTGTTATTTAGCAATCAGCCCCAGCATTTT
-	TRBD2	TRBV28	TRBJ2-5	CASSSWEGETQYF	TGTGCCAGCAGTTCATGGGAGGGAGAGACCCAGTACTTC
once	-	TRBV27	TRBJ2-6	CASSLYGSSGANVLTF	TGTGCCAGCAGTTTGTACGGGAGCTCTGGGGCCAACGTCCTGACTTTC
-	TRBD1	TRBV5-5	TRBJ2-5	CASSWTGRSETQYF	TGTGCCAGCAGCTGGACAGGGCGGTCAGAGACCCAGTACTTC
-	TRBD1	TRBV3-1/TRBV3-2	TRBJ1-6	CASSQDLGQYNSPLHF	TGTGCCAGCAGCCAAGATCTGGGACAGTATAATTCACCCCTCCACTTT
-	-	TRBV24-1	TRBJ2-3	CATSLWGEDTQYF	TGTGCCACCAGCCTATGGGGGGAAGATACGCAGTATTTT
-	-	TRBV11-2	TRBJ1-2	CASSSGAQRYYGYTF	TGTGCCAGCAGCTCTGGGGCACAGCGATACTATGGCTACACCTTC
-	TRBD1	TRBV4-1	TRBJ1-4	CASSQDMGTGHEKLFF	TGCGCCAGCAGCCAAGATATGGGGACAGGCCATGAAAAACTGTTTTTT
-	TRBD2	TRBV11-3	TRBJ2-3	CASSPGGLSTDTQYF	TGTGCCAGCAGCCCGGGGGGGCTTAGCACAGATACGCAGTATTTT
-	-	TRBV9	TRBJ1-1	CASSVGQTRDEAFF	TGTGCCAGCAGCGTCGGACAGACCAGAGATGAAGCTTTCTTT
-	-	TRBV3-1/TRBV3-2	TRBJ2-1	CASSQNLGSTYNEQFF	TGTGCCAGCAGCCAAAACTTGGGCTCCACCTACAATGAGCAGTTCTTC
-	-	TRBV7-9	TRBJ2-1	CASSLVQAEQFF	TGTGCCAGCAGCTTAGTACAGGCGGAGCAGTTCTTC
-	-	TRBV4-2	TRBJ2-2	CASSQDSPAGELFF	TGTGCCAGCAGCCAAGATTCCCCGGCCGGGGAGCTGTTTTTT
-	-	TRBV7-2	TRBJ1-1	CASSLVLNTEAFF	TGTGCCAGCAGCTTAGTACTTAACACTGAAGCTTTCTTT
-	TRBD2	TRBV12-3/TRBV12-4	TRBJ2-3	CASSPSGGYTQYF	TGTGCCAGCAGCCCTAGCGGGGGGTATACGCAGTATTTT
once	TRBD2	TRBV5-1	TRBJ2-5	CASSLGASGVKETQYF	TGCGCCAGCAGCTTGGGTGCTAGCGGGGTGAAAGAGACCCAGTACTTC
-	-	TRBV19	TRBJ1-5	CASSIQGRNQPQHF	TGTGCCAGTAGTATCCAGGGGCGGAATCAGCCCCAGCATTTT
-	TRBD1	TRBV9	TRBJ2-1	CASSVQGVDNEQFF	TGTGCCAGCAGCGTACAGGGGGTTGATAATGAGCAGTTCTTC
few	-	TRBV4-2	TRBJ2-7	CASSQVGNEQYF	TGTGCCAGCAGCCAAGTCGGTAACGAGCAGTACTTC
-	-	TRBV27	TRBJ1-6	CASGLGPESSYNSPLHF	TGTGCCAGCGGCTTAGGCCCGGAGAGCTCCTATAATTCACCCCTCCACTTT
-	TRBD1	TRBV3-1/TRBV3-2	TRBJ1-2	CASSHLQGQSHGYTF	TGTGCCAGCAGCCACCTCCAGGGACAGTCTCATGGCTACACCTTC
once	TRBD1	TRBV30	TRBJ1-2	CAWSSRQGRYGYTF	TGTGCCTGGAGTTCACGACAGGGACGCTATGGCTACACCTTC
once	-	TRBV6-5	TRBJ1-6	CAASQASYNSPLHF	TGTGCCGCTTCACAGGCTTCCTATAATTCACCCCTCCACTTT
-	TRBD1	TRBV6-1	TRBJ1-4	CASSEWGQGASGEKLFF	TGTGCCAGCAGTGAATGGGGACAGGGGGCTAGCGGTGAAAAACTGTTTTTT
-	-	TRBV6-2/TRBV6-3	TRBJ1-6	CASSHRGVDSPLHF	TGTGCCAGCAGCCATAGGGGTGTGGATTCACCCCTCCACTTT
-	-	TRBV12-1	TRBJ2-1	CASLQGPAYNEQFF	TGTGCCAGCTTACAGGGGCCAGCCTACAATGAGCAGTTCTTC
-	-	TRBV2	TRBJ1-6	CASREQGNNSPLHF	TGTGCCAGCAGGGAACAGGGAAATAATTCACCCCTCCACTTT
once	TRBD2	TRBV5-1	TRBJ2-1	CASSSGLAGGFDEQFF	TGCGCCAGCAGCTCGGGACTAGCGGGGGGGTTCGATGAGCAGTTCTTC
few	-	TRBV7-8	TRBJ1-5	CASSPPGSWDNQPQHF	TGTGCCAGCAGCCCCCCGGGGTCCTGGGACAATCAGCCCCAGCATTTT
few	-	TRBV2	TRBJ1-1	CASSVGGNTEAFF	TGTGCCAGCAGTGTAGGAGGGAACACTGAAGCTTTCTTT
-	-	TRBV30	TRBJ1-1	CAWRREGRATEAFF	TGTGCCTGGAGGAGGGAGGGAAGAGCGACTGAAGCTTTCTTT